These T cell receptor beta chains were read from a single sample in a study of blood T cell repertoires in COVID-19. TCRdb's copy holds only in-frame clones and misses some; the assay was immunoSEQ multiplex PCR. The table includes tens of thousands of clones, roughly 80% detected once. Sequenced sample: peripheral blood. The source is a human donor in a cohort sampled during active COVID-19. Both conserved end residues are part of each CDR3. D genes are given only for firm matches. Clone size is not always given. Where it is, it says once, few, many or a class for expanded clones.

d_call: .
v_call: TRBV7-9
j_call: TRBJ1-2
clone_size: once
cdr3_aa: CASSREGAGYGYTF
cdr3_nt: TGTGCCAGCAGCCGAGAGGGCGCGGGCTATGGCTACACCTTC

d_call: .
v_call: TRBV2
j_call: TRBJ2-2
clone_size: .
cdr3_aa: CASRKEVNTGELFF
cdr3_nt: TGTGCCAGCAGGAAGGAGGTGAACACCGGGGAGCTGTTTTTT

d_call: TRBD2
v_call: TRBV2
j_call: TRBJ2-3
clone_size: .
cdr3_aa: CASSGDYTDTQYF
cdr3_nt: TGTGCCAGCAGTGGGGACTACACAGATACGCAGTATTTT

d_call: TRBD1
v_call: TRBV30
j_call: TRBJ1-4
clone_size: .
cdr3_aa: CAWGGRQGWNEKLFF
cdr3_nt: TGTGCCTGGGGGGGCCGACAGGGGTGGAATGAAAAACTGTTTTTT

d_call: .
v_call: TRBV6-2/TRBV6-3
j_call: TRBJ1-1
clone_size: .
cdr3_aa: CASSYGHLGDTEAFF
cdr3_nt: TGTGCCAGCAGTTACGGCCACCTCGGGGACACTGAAGCTTTCTTT

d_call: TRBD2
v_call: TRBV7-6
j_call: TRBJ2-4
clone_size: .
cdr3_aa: CASSPRLAGVQNIQYF
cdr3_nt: TGTGCCAGCAGCCCACGACTAGCGGGGGTGCAGAACATTCAGTACTTC

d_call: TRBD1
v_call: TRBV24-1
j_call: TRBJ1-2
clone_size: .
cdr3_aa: CATSNRGRDGYTF
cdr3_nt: TGTGCCACCAGCAACAGGGGGCGGGATGGCTACACCTTC

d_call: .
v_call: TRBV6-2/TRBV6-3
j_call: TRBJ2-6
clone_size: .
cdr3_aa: CASSYHSGANVLTF
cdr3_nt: TGTGCCAGCAGTTACCATTCTGGGGCCAACGTCCTGACTTTC

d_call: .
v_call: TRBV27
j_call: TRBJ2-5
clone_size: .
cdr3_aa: CASSEGRETQYF
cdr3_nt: TGTGCCAGCAGCGAGGGTCGGGAGACCCAGTACTTC

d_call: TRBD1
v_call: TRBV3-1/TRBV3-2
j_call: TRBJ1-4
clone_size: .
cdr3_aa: CASSRDRGRTTNEKLFF
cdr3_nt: TGTGCCAGCAGCCGAGACAGGGGAAGAACAACTAATGAAAAACTGTTTTTT

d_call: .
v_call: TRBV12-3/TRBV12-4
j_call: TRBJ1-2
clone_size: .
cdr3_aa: CASRSGDGGYTF
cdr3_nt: TGTGCCAGCAGGTCAGGGGATGGCGGCTACACCTTC

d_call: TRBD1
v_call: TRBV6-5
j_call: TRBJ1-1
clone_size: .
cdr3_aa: CASSSLQGAFEAFF
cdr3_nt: TGTGCCAGCAGCTCACTACAGGGGGCGTTTGAAGCTTTCTTT

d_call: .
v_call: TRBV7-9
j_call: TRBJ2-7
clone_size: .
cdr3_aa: CASSFSSAYEQYF
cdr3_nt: TGTGCCAGCAGCTTTTCCAGCGCCTACGAGCAGTACTTC

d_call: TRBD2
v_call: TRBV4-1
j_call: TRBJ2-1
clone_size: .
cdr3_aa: CATTPSGRSNEQFF
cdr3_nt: TGCGCCACAACCCCTAGCGGGAGAAGCAATGAGCAGTTCTTC

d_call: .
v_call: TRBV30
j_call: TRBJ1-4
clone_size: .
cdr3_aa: CAWSRGTNEKLFF
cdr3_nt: TGTGCCTGGAGTAGGGGCACTAATGAAAAACTGTTTTTT

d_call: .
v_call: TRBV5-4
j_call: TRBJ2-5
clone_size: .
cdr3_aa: CASSLQGQETQYF
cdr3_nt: TGTGCCAGCAGCTTGCAGGGCCAAGAGACCCAGTACTTC

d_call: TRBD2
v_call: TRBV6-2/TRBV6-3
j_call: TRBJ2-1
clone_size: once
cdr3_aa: CASSWGLAGGYNEQFF
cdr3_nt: TGTGCCAGCAGTTGGGGGCTAGCGGGAGGGTACAATGAGCAGTTCTTC

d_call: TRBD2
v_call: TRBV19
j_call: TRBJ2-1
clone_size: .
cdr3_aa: CASSRTSGSSYNEQFF
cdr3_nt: TGTGCCAGTAGCCGGACTAGCGGGAGCTCCTACAATGAGCAGTTCTTC

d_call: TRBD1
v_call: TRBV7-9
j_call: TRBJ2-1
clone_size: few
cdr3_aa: CASSGTEFYNEQFF
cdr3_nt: TGTGCCTCCTCCGGGACAGAGTTTTACAATGAGCAGTTCTTC

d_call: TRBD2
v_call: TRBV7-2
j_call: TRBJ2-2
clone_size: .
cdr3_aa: CASSYAWTSGSPTGELFF
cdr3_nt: TGTGCCAGCAGCTACGCATGGACTAGCGGGAGCCCCACCGGGGAGCTGTTTTTT

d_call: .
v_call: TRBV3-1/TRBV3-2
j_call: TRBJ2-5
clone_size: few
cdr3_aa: CASSLRQGVGETQYF
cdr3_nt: TGTGCCAGCAGCCTAAGGCAGGGCGTGGGGGAGACCCAGTACTTC

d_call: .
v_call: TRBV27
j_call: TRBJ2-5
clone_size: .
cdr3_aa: CASSHWETQYF
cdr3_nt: TGTGCCAGCAGTCACTGGGAGACCCAGTACTTC

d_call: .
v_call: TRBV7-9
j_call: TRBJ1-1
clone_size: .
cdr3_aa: CASSFSQDSPKF
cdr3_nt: TGTGCCAGCAGCTTCTCTCAGGACAGCCCCAAATTT